This paragraph reports one T cell receptor (beta chain). This clonotype occurred many times. It has no known antigen specificity. Base quality data are lacking; no much larger clone is found one base away. The data were taken from a study of T cell repertoires in cytomegalovirus infection (dated by TCRdb to the late 2010s). Turning to the overall study: Recently identified HLA-C-restricted CMV epitopes, whose presentation resists viral immunomodulation, were targeted by peptide stimulations together with well-studied HLA-B-restricted epitopes. Donor HLA type was relevant to the analysis, as public TCR beta signatures indicated carriage of CMV infection together with the matching HLA type. Overall results and qualifications from the work: In the ex vivo response, HLA-C-restricted CMV-specific TCR beta clonotypes were dominant, and in two of eight donors the single most frequent clonotype came from this HLA-C-restricted group. Cumulative frequency of public TCR beta family members discriminated carriers of CMV infection plus the relevant HLA type in this cohort and an independent roughly 320-donor cohort.

The CDR3 holds 19 amino acids from the cysteine to the phenylalanine. Kept here is only the CDR3 DNA, which spans 57 bases and is read in frame from base 1. At the junction V is shortened by 3 bases and J by 3 bases; bases outside the gene matches: 17. The CDR1 and CDR2 encoded by the germline V gene (reference sequence) are MNHEY and SMNVEV. For sequencing, an Illumina HiSeq 1500 was employed. TCRdb trimmed the raw reads at Q25, called clones with MiXCR and kept productive beta chains. One record per CDR3 amino acid sequence lists the most common genes and DNA. The sample contains some 150,000 distinct CDR3 sequences, 30% to 40% of them found a single time. The leading ten clones occupy roughly 50% of the sample. Read against the paper, the sample's treatment or condition label means: in vitro stimulation with specific CMV peptide epitopes to enrich CMV-specific T cells.

This TCR was sampled from a human donor in good health (CMV status not recorded). Some clones in this sample may be carry-over from other donors' samples. The rearranged segments are TRBV27 and TRBJ2-5; the central 9 bases match TRBD2. Sequenced here: CD8+ T cells from cultured PBMCs, sampled from culture after CMV antigen stimulation. The sequence in DNA is TGTGCCAGCAGTTTCTATGGGCGGGAGGGCCCGAGGGCGAAAGAGACCCAGTACTTC. Translated, it gives CASSFYGREGPRAKETQYF.